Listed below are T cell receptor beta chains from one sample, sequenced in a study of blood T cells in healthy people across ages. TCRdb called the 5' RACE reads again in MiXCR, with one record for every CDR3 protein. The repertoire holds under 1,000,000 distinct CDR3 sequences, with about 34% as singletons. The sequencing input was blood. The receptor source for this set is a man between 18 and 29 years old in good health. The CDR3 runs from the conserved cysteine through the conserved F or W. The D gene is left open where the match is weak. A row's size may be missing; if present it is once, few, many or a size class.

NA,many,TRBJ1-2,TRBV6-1,TGTGCCAGCAGTGGTGATTACTATGGCTACACCTTC,CASSGDYYGYTF
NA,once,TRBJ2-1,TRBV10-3,TGTGCCATCAGTGAGTCTAGGACAAATAATGAGCAGTTCTTC,CAISESRTNNEQFF
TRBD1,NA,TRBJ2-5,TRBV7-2,TGTGCCAGCGGCGCGGCCTATGGACAGGGGTACTTC,CASGAAYGQGYF
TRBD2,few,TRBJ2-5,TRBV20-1,TGCAGTGCTCAGACTAGCGCGGGGGAGGAGACCCAGTACTTC,CSAQTSAGEETQYF
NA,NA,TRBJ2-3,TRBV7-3,TGTGCCAGCAGCTTAAGGATCACAGATACGCAGTATTTT,CASSLRITDTQYF
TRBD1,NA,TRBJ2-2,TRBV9,TGTGCCAGCAGCGCATACAGGGGGCTGAAGACCGGGGAGCTGTTTTTT,CASSAYRGLKTGELFF
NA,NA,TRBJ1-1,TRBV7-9,TGTGCCAGCAGCTTAGGGATCGGGTCGAACACTGAAGCTTTCTTT,CASSLGIGSNTEAFF
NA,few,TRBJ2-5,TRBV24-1,TGTGCCACCAGTGATACCGGGAACAATGAGCAGTACTTC,CATSDTGNNEQYF
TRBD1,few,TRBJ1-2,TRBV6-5,TGTGCCAGCAGTTACCTCCTGGGGACAGGGAGGAACTATGGCTACACCTTC,CASSYLLGTGRNYGYTF
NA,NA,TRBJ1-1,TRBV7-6,TGTGCCAGCAGCTTAGTTGAGGGGTCCCGCGACACTGAAGCTTTCTTT,CASSLVEGSRDTEAFF
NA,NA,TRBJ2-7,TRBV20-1,TGCAGTGCTCCCAGTTTTTACAGCTCCTACAATGAGCAGTACTTC,CSAPSFYSSYNEQYF
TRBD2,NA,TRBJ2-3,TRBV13,TGTGCCAGCACCTCCGGGAGGAGGATAGATACGCAGTATTTT,CASTSGRRIDTQYF
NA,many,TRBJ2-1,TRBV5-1,TGCGCCAGCAGCTTGGTGGCAGGGGCCTCATTTTACAATGAGCAGTTCTTC,CASSLVAGASFYNEQFF
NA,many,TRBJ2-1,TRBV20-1,TGCAGTGCCACCGGGGCCAGGTCGTATGAGCAGTTCTTC,CSATGARSYEQFF
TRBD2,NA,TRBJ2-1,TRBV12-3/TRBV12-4,TGTGCCGGCAGTTTATATGCGGGGACTAGTTTAACAAATGAGCAGTTCTTC,CAGSLYAGTSLTNEQFF
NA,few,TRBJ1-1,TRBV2,TGTGCCAGCAGGGGGTACTTAACAACGGGTGAAGCTTTCTTT,CASRGYLTTGEAFF
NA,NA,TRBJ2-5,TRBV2,TGTGCCAGCAGGGGAGGCAGAACGGAGACCCAGTACTTC,CASRGGRTETQYF
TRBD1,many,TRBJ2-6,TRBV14,TGTGCCAGCAGGGGGACAGCTTCCTCCGTCCTGACTTTC,CASRGTASSVLTF
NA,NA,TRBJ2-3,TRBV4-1,TGCGCCAGCAGCCCTATCTCCCCACTGGGAGATACGCAGTATTTT,CASSPISPLGDTQYF
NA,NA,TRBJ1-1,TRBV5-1,TGCGCCAGCAGCTGGACGGGCGAGGGAGACACTGAAGCTTTCTTT,CASSWTGEGDTEAFF
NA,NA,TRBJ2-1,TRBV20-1,TGCAGTGCTGACGACGTGGACTCCTACAATGAGCAGTTCTTC,CSADDVDSYNEQFF
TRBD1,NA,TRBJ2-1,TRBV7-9,TGTGCCAGCAGCAGGGGGCATTACAATGAGCAGTTCTTC,CASSRGHYNEQFF
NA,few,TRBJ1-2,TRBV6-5,TGTGCCAGCAGTTACTCTGGGACGGAGGTCCTCTATGGCTACACCTTC,CASSYSGTEVLYGYTF
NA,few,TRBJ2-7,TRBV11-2,TGTGCCAGCAGCTTCGGCAGGGGTGACGAGCAGTACTTC,CASSFGRGDEQYF
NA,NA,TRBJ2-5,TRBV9,TGTGCCAGCAGCGATTCGACAGAAGAGACCCAGTACTTC,CASSDSTEETQYF
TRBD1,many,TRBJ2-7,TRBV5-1,TGCGCCAGCAGCTTCGGGACAGCAAGTTACGAGCAGTACTTC,CASSFGTASYEQYF
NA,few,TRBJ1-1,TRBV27,TGTGCCAGCAGTTCTCGGACAGTGAACACTGAAGCTTTCTTT,CASSSRTVNTEAFF
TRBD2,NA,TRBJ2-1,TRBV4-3,TGCGCCAGCAGCCTCGGGACTAGCAGCCGTAGGAATGAGCAGTTCTTC,CASSLGTSSRRNEQFF
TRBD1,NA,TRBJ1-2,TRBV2,TGTGCCAGCAGTGAAGGACAGGGAAGTGATGGCTACACCTTC,CASSEGQGSDGYTF
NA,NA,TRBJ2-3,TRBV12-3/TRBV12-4,TGTGCCAGCAGTCGGGGAATAGCAGATACGCAGTATTTT,CASSRGIADTQYF
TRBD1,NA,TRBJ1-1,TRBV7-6,TGTGCCAGCAGCTACGGACAGGTAATGAACACTGAAGCTTTCTTT,CASSYGQVMNTEAFF
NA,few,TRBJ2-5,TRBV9,TGTGCCAGCAGCCCCCAGTACTTC,CASSPQYF
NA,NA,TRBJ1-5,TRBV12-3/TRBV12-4,TGTGCCAGCAGTTTAGCTTCTGGGGTATGGAATCAGCCCCAGCATTTT,CASSLASGVWNQPQHF
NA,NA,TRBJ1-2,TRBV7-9,TGTGCCAGCAGAGACGGGCACTATGGCTACACCTTC,CASRDGHYGYTF
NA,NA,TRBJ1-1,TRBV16,TGTGCCAGCAGCCTCACTAGCAGCTTATATGAAGCTTTCTTT,CASSLTSSLYEAFF
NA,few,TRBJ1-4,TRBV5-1,TGCGCCAGCAGCTTGGACCGGGGAGGTACTAATGAAAAACTGTTTTTT,CASSLDRGGTNEKLFF
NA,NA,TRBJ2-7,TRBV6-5,TGTGCCAGCAGTTACGGGACATCGACCTACGAGCAGTACTTC,CASSYGTSTYEQYF
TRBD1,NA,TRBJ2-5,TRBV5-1,TGCGCCAGCAGCTTGTGGACAGGGATAGGAGAGACCCAGTACTTC,CASSLWTGIGETQYF
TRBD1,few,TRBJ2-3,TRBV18,TGTGCCAGCTCACCCCGGACAGGGGATATCCCAGATACGCAGTATTTT,CASSPRTGDIPDTQYF
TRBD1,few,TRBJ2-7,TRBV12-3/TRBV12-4,TGTGCCAGCAGTTTTGGAGGACAGGCCGAGCAGTACTTC,CASSFGGQAEQYF
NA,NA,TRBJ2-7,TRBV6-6,TGTGCCAGCAGTTACAAACAATACAATGAGCAGTACTTC,CASSYKQYNEQYF
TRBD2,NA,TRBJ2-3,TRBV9,TGTGCCAGCAGCGTAAGGCTAGCGGGGGTTCAGGATACGCAGTATTTT,CASSVRLAGVQDTQYF
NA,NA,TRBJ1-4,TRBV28,TGTGCCAGCAGTCCCCCCGCAGGGAGTAAAAATGAAAAACTGTTTTTT,CASSPPAGSKNEKLFF
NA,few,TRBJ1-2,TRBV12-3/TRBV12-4,TGTGCCAGCAGTTCGTCAAGAACAAGCTATGGCTACACCTTC,CASSSSRTSYGYTF
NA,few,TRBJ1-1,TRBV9,TGTGCCAGCAGCACCGAAGGGACTGAAGCTTTCTTT,CASSTEGTEAFF
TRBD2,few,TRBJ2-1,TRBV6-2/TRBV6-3,TGTGCCAGCAGTTACTCCTATGGTGGACTAGCGGGGGGGGGACCAAGGGGGCAGTTCTTC,CASSYSYGGLAGGGPRGQFF
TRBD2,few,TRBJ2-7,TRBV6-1,TGTGCCAGTCTAGCGGGGGGCGGGTACGAGCAGTACTTC,CASLAGGGYEQYF
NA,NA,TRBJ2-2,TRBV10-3,TGTGCCATCAGTGAGTCAACTAGATCGAACACCGGGGAGCTGTTTTTT,CAISESTRSNTGELFF
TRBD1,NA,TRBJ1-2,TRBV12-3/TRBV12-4,TGTGCCAGCAGTCCGACAGGGTTAGGCTATGGCTACACCTTC,CASSPTGLGYGYTF
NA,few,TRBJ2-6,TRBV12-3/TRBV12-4,TGTGCCAGCAGTTGGGTTCGTGGGCCTTATGGGGCCAACGTCCTGACTTTC,CASSWVRGPYGANVLTF
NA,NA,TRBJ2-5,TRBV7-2,TGTGCCAGCAGCTTAGCGCTGTTCGGGGAGACCCAGTACTTC,CASSLALFGETQYF